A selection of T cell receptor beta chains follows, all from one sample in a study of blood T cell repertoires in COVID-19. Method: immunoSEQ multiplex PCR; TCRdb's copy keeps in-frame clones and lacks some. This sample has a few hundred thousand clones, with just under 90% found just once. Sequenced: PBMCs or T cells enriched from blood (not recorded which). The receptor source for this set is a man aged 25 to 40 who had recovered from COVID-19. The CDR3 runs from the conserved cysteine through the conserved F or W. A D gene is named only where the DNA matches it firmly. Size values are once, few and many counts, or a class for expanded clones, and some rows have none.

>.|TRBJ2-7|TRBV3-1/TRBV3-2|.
CASSHLADRSWTYEQYF
TGTGCCAGCAGCCATTTAGCTGATCGGAGTTGGACCTACGAGCAGTACTTC
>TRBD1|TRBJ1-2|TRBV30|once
CAGGRQGHGYTF
TGTGCCGGGGGCAGACAGGGGCATGGCTACACCTTC
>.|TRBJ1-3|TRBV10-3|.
CAIRTMTIDSGNTIYF
TGTGCCATCAGGACGATGACAATTGACTCTGGAAACACCATATATTTT
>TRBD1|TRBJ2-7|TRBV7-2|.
CASSRQITGQGRPYEQYF
TGTGCCAGCAGCCGCCAAATCACGGGACAGGGAAGGCCCTACGAGCAGTACTTC
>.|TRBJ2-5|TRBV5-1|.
CASSLQGGTVQETQYF
TGCGCCAGCAGCTTGCAGGGCGGGACTGTACAAGAGACCCAGTACTTC
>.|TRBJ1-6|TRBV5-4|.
CASSLLPGANSPLHF
TGTGCCAGCAGCTTGTTACCAGGGGCTAATTCACCCCTCCACTTT
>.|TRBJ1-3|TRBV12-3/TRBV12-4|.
CASRGSGNTIYF
TGTGCCAGCCGGGGGTCTGGAAACACCATATATTTT
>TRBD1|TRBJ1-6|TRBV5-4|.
CASSAGQGYVGSPLHF
TGTGCCAGCAGCGCGGGACAGGGATACGTCGGTTCACCCCTCCACTTT
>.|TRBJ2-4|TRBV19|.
CASSARDLLSKNIQYF
TGTGCCAGTAGTGCGCGGGACCTCCTCTCGAAAAACATTCAGTACTTC
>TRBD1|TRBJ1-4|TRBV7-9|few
CASSPGDRATNEKLFF
TGTGCCAGCAGCCCAGGGGACAGAGCAACTAATGAAAAACTGTTTTTT
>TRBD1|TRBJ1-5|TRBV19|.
CASSAWTGGPNQPQHF
TGTGCCAGTAGTGCATGGACAGGGGGTCCTAATCAGCCCCAGCATTTT
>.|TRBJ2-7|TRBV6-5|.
CASSSPSSEQYF
TGTGCCAGCAGTTCTCCTAGCTCCGAGCAGTACTTC
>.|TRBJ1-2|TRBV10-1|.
CASSRDLNYGYTF
TGCGCCAGCAGCAGGGATCTGAACTATGGCTACACCTTC
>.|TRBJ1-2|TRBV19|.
CASSRYGYTF
TGTGCCAGTAGTCGGTATGGCTACACCTTC
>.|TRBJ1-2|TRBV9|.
CASSVVADYGYTF
TGTGCCAGCAGCGTAGTGGCTGACTATGGCTACACCTTC
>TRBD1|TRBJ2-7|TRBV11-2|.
CASSSRPGQGADEQYF
TGTGCCAGCAGCTCCCGACCGGGACAGGGGGCTGACGAGCAGTACTTC
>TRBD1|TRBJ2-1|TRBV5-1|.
CASSLEGQGQFF
TGCGCCAGCAGCCTGGAGGGACAGGGGCAGTTCTTC
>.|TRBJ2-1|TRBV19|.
CASSIDRSKQFF
TGTGCCAGTAGTATAGATCGGTCTAAGCAGTTCTTC